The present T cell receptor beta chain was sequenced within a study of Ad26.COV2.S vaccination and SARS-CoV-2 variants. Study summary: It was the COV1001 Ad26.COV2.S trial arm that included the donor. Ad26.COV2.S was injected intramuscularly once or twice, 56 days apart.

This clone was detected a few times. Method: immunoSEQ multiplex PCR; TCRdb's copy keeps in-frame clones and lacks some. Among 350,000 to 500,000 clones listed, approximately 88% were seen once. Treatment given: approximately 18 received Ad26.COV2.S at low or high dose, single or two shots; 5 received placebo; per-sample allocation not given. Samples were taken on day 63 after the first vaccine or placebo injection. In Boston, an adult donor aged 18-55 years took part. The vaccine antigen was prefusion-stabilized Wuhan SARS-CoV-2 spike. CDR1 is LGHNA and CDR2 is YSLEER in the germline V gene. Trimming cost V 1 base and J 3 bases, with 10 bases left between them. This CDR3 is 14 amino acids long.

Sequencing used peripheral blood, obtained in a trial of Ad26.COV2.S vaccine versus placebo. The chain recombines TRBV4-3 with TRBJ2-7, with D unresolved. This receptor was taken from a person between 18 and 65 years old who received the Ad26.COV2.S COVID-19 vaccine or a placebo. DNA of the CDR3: TGCGCCAGCAGCCAAGTCGCCCAGAGCTACGAGCAGTACTTC. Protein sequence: CASSQVAQSYEQYF.